Each of the 19 T cell receptor beta chains below was sequenced from the same sample in a study of blood T cell repertoires in COVID-19. The table came from immunoSEQ multiplex PCR; TCRdb's copy has only in-frame clones and leaves some out. The data hold around 200,000 clones, with almost 90% observed a single time. The sample taken for sequencing was peripheral blood. Source of these receptors: a young man with active or convalescent COVID-19.

The gene calls are TRBV19 and TRBJ2-7; D is unclear. Between the trimmed V and J ends, which lost 2 bases and 2 bases, there was a span of 10 bases. Germline lookup yields CDR1 LNHDA and CDR2 SQIVND (reference sequence). This CDR3 is 14 amino acids long. CDR3 nucleotide sequence: TGTGCCAGTAGTATAAGTGGCAATACCTACGAGCAGTACTTC. It specifies CASSISGNTYEQYF.

The chain couples TRBV28 to TRBJ1-1; a weak D match, TRBD1 (5 bases). V lost 6 bases to trimming and J lost 1 base, with 6 bases between them. The germline CDR1 and CDR2 sequences are MDHEN and SYDVKM. CDR3 length equals 12 residues. Written as DNA, the CDR3 is TGTGCCAGCAGCGGGGGGAACACTGAAGCTTTCTTT. Its protein product is CASSGGNTEAFF.

This clone was counted only a few times. The V call is TRBV7-9, the J call TRBJ1-5; a possible D gene is TRBD1 (5 bases). The germline V and J ends were trimmed by 5 bases and 2 bases, with 10 bases remaining between them. The CDR3 is 14 residues long. In germline, CDR1 is SEHNR, CDR2 FQNEAQ (reference sequence). The CDR3 DNA is TGTGCCAGCAGCAGACCGGGGGGCAATCAGCCCCAGCATTTT. Translating it yields CASSRPGGNQPQHF.

The chain couples TRBV6-5 to TRBJ2-7; 9 nucleotides match TRBD2. The CDR3 is 14 residues long. J gave up 6 bases and V 6 bases, and 9 bases lay outside the gene matches. The germline gives CDR1 MNHEY, CDR2 SVGAGI. The CDR3 DNA reads TGTGCCAGCAGGGGGACTAGCTGGATTATCGAGCAGTACTTC. Its translation: CASRGTSWIIEQYF.

The chain combines TRBV6-6 with TRBJ2-1, with 10 nucleotides matching TRBD2. Germline V gene data show CDR1 as MNHNY and CDR2 as SVGAGI (reference sequence). V gave up 2 bases and J gave up 8 bases; unmatched junction bases: 6. CDR3 length: 15 amino acids. CDR3 nucleotides: TGTGCCAGCAGTTACAGTGCTAGCGGGAGCCATGAGCAGTTCTTC. Encoded protein: CASSYSASGSHEQFF.

This clone was observed a handful of times. The genes are TRBV19 and TRBJ1-1; D not resolved. The CDR3 length is 16 residues. Trimming took off 7 bases at V and 0 bases at J, with 18 bases between the two ends. Germline V lookup: CDR1 LNHDA, CDR2 SQIVND (reference sequence). For the CDR3, the DNA is TGTGCCAGTACTCACCCCCCGACGGGTTTGAACACTGAAGCTTTCTTT. Amino acids: CASTHPPTGLNTEAFF.

The chain has TRBV7-3 and TRBJ1-1, with TRBD1 matching 10 bases. This CDR3 contains 13 residues. From germline, CDR1 is SGHTA and CDR2 FQGTGA. V was pared by 11 bases and J by 0 bases, with 3 bases of the junction left unmatched. The CDR3 sequence: CASGQGMNTEAFF. The DNA for the CDR3 is TGTGCCTCGGGACAGGGGATGAACACTGAAGCTTTCTTT. Full variable domain (remainder filled in from reference TRBV7-3 and TRBJ1-1): GAGVSQTPSNKVTEKGKYVELRCDPISGHTALYWYRQSLGQGPEFLIYFQGTGAADDSGLPNDRFFAVRPEGSVSTLKIQRTERGDSAVYLCASGQGMNTEAFFGQGTRLTVV.

This chain links TRBV6-5 with TRBJ2-7, with a possible D match to TRBD1 (6 bases). The CDR3 loop spans 15 amino acids. CDR1 and CDR2 from the germline V gene are MNHEY and SVGAGI. V was shortened by 7 bases and J by 4 bases, with 20 bases between the two germline ends. The CDR3 sequence: CASNRDTIPSYEQYF. The CDR3, as DNA: TGTGCCAGCAACAGGGACACCATACCGTCTTACGAGCAGTACTTC.

Written as DNA, the CDR3 is TGCGCCAGCAGCTTGGGTCACGCAGGTGAAAAACTGTTTTTT. Its protein is CASSLGHAGEKLFF. V gene TRBV5-1 combines with J gene TRBJ1-4; D gene uncertain. Germline loops: CDR1 SGHRS, CDR2 YFSETQ. Trimming removed 0 bases at V and 7 bases at J, with 10 bases between. This CDR3 contains 14 residues.

V is TRBV5-5 and J is TRBJ2-7; 8 bases align to TRBD2. V lost 3 bases, J lost 3 bases, and 8 bases stayed unmatched. In germline, CDR1 is SGHKS, CDR2 YYEKEE (reference sequence). There are 15 residues in the CDR3. CDR3 in DNA: TGTGCCAGCAGCTGGAGAGAAAGCGGGAGCTACGAGCAGTACTTC. Translating it yields CASSWRESGSYEQYF.

The chain joins TRBV29-1 to TRBJ1-1, with D possibly matching TRBD1 (6 bases). V gave up 6 bases and J gave up 5 bases, with 16 bases separating them. Germline values: CDR1 SQVTM, CDR2 ANQGSEA. This CDR3 comprises 13 residues. The CDR3 nucleotides read TGCAGCGTACAGGGTTGGTCGGTGACTGAAGCTTTCTTT. It encodes CSVQGWSVTEAFF.

The V gene is TRBV6-6, the J gene TRBJ1-6; D is uncertain. In germline, CDR1 is MNHNY, CDR2 SVGAGI (reference sequence). V lost 6 bases to trimming and J lost 7 bases, with 7 bases between them. The CDR3 spans 12 residues. CDR3 in amino acids: CASRRQNSPLHF. CDR3 coding DNA: TGTGCCAGCAGGCGACAAAATTCACCCCTCCACTTT.

This chain uses TRBV1 with TRBJ1-6. TRBV1 is a pseudogene segment. This CDR3 spans 18 amino acids. CDR3 amino acids: CTSSQDPRRAFGNSPLHF. CDR3 coding DNA: TGCACCAGCAGCCAAGATCCGCGCCGAGCCTTCGGGAATTCACCCCTCCACTTT.

The J gene is TRBJ1-1, the V gene TRBV6-2 or TRBV6-3, with 7 bases that match TRBD1. The CDR3 has 15 amino acids. CDR1 is MNHEY, CDR2 SVGEGT, per germline. V lost 0 bases, J lost 2 bases, and 3 bases stayed unmatched. The DNA of the CDR3 is TGTGCCAGCAGTTACTCGAGACAGGGAAACACTGAAGCTTTCTTT. Protein: CASSYSRQGNTEAFF.

This chain links TRBV30 with TRBJ1-1; 8 positions agree with TRBD1. The CDR3 runs to 15 residues. J was trimmed by 1 base and V by 4 bases; bases with no gene match: 8. Germline assignment: CDR1 GTSNPN and CDR2 SVGIG (reference sequence). The CDR3 nucleotides read TGTGCCTGGACCCCGTTAGGACAGGGGAACACTGAAGCTTTCTTT. Its protein is CAWTPLGQGNTEAFF.

This chain connects TRBV16 to TRBJ1-4, with a tentative D call TRBD1 (5 bases). Germline CDR1 reads KGHSY; CDR2 reads FQNENV. The V gene lost 2 bases and the J gene lost 6 bases, with 10 bases spanning the gap. This CDR3 has 14 residues. The CDR3 reads CASSQAQGHEKLFF. The CDR3 coding sequence is TGTGCCAGCAGCCAAGCGCAGGGCCATGAAAAACTGTTTTTT.

V and J are TRBV11-3 and TRBJ2-3, with TRBD1 as a possible D gene (6 bases). This CDR3 is built from 14 residues. V lost 5 bases, J lost 4 bases, and 13 bases lay in between. Germline CDR1 and CDR2: SGHNT and YENEEA. CDR3 sequence: CASSQGSSADTQYF. In DNA, the CDR3 is TGTGCCAGCAGCCAGGGGTCGAGTGCAGATACGCAGTATTTT.

The J gene is TRBJ1-5, the V gene TRBV7-8; D is undetermined. This CDR3 region has 14 residues. The V gene's germline CDR1 is SGHVS and CDR2 FQNEAQ. Trimming shortened V by 1 base and J by 0 bases, and 4 bases separated the two germline ends. CDR3 protein: CASSLVDSNQPQHF. The CDR3 DNA sequence: TGTGCCAGCAGCTTAGTAGATAGCAATCAGCCCCAGCATTTT.

V is TRBV2 and J is TRBJ2-1; TRBD2 matches at 12 bases. J gave up 6 bases and V 9 bases, and 9 bases lay outside the gene matches. The CDR3 runs 15 residues. Germline lookup yields CDR1 SNHLY and CDR2 FYNNEI. CDR3 in DNA: TGTGCCAGTCTCCTAGCGGGGGGGCCCCTCAATGAGCAGTTCTTC. It translates to CASLLAGGPLNEQFF. Full variable domain (rest looked up from reference TRBV2 and TRBJ2-1): EPEVTQTPSHQVTQMGQEVILRCVPISNHLYFYWYRQILGQKVEFLVSFYNNEISEKSEIFDDQFSVERPDGSNFTLKIRSTKLEDSAMYFCASLLAGGPLNEQFFGPGTRLTVL.